Here is one TCR beta chain with its context. Its cognate antigen is unknown. PCR was performed a second time for roughly 7 to 12 cycles using a sample-barcoded 5' primer and a J-beta primer mix. TCRdb called the 5' RACE reads again in MiXCR, with one record for every CDR3 protein. The data contain about 730,000 distinct CDR3 sequences, roughly 43% of them singletons. CDR1 and CDR2 from the germline V gene are MNHEY and SVGAGI. The CDR3 length is 15 residues. With V trimmed by 9 bases and J by 5 bases, 7 bases remained unmatched. This record comes from a study of blood T cells in healthy people across ages. Points from the study as a whole: Higher diversity and more naive CD4+ cells were features of long-lived donors, compared to aged donors.

Specimen: blood. This receptor was taken from a woman in her fifties or sixties in good health. This chain connects TRBV6-5 to TRBJ1-4, with TRBD1 identical over 12 bases. As DNA, the CDR3 is TGTGCCAGGGGCCGGGACAGGGGGCGGAATGAAAAACTGTTTTTT. Translated, it gives CARGRDRGRNEKLFF.